The following is a TCR beta chain sequence with its context. Its antigen is unidentified. This sample was taken from a study of cytomegalovirus exposure and HLA in healthy donors. Germline V gives CDR1 LNHDA, CDR2 SQIVND (reference sequence). This CDR3 has 12 amino acids. The trim removed 8 bases at V and 6 bases at J, leaving 3 bases unmatched. PCR amplification relied on 60 Vbeta primers (plus 13 Jbeta primers). Libraries were prepared by immunoSEQ multiplex PCR; TCRdb keeps only in-frame clonotypes and omits some of them. The sample includes about 99,000 clones, about 79% seen only once; the top ten take around 3.5%. The study, taken as a whole, reports: In a later analysis, donors in an Asian-associated ancestry cluster reportedly had fewer N-insertions in productive TCRs than the cohort mean.

Sequencing was done on a sample of PBMCs. V gene TRBV19 combines with J gene TRBJ1-1; the match to TRBD1 covers 10 bases. The source of this sequence is a male donor in good health and CMV-seropositive. CDR3 loop: CASVDRGPEAFF. The CDR3 DNA reads TGTGCCAGTGTCGACAGGGGGCCTGAAGCTTTCTTT.